The clone carrying this T cell receptor (beta chain) showed up just a few times. Next came a second PCR, run for about 6 to 11 cycles, which used a sample-barcoded 5' primer along with a J-beta primer mix. Each CDR3 protein gets one entry after TCRdb re-called the 5' RACE reads with MiXCR. The repertoire holds some 850,000 distinct CDR3 sequences, with about 26% as singletons. This entry belongs to a study of blood T cells in healthy people across ages. This CDR3 has 14 residues. Germline V gene sequence: CDR1 MNHNS, CDR2 SASEGT. Unmatched junction bases numbered 10, after V lost 8 bases and J lost 4 bases. The sample was also linked to a second study, of T cells of mothers and their children.

The chain recombines TRBV6-1 with TRBJ2-5; 7 bases map to TRBD2. This receptor was identified in a boy younger than 18 in good health. Material for sequencing was blood. CDR3 sequence: CASVAGTWAETQYF. The CDR3 nucleotides read TGTGCCAGCGTAGCGGGCACCTGGGCAGAGACCCAGTACTTC.